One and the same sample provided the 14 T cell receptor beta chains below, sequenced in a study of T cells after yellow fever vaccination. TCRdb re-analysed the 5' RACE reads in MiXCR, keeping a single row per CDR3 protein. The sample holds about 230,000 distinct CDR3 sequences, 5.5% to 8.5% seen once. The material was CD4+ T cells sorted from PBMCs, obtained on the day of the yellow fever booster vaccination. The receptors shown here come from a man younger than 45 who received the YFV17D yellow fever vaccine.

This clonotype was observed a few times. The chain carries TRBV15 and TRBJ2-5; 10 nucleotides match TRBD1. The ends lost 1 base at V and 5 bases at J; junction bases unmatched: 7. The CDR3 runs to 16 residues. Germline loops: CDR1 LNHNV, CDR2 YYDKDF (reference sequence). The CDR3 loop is CATSRGSGQGLETQYF. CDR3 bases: TGTGCCACCAGCAGAGGGTCGGGACAGGGGTTGGAGACCCAGTACTTC.

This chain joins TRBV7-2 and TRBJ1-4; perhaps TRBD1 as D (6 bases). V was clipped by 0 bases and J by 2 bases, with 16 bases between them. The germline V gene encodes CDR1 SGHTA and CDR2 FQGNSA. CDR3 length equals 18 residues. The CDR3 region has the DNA TGTGCCAGCAGCTTAGCCATACTCACAGGGCTCACTAATGAAAAACTGTTTTTT. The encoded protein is CASSLAILTGLTNEKLFF.

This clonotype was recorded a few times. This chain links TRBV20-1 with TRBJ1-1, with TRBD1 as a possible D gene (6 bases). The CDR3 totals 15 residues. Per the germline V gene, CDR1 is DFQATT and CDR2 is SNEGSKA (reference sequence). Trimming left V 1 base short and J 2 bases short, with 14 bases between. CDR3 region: CSARATGGGNTEAFF. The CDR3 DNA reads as TGCAGTGCTAGAGCCACAGGAGGGGGAAACACTGAAGCTTTCTTT.

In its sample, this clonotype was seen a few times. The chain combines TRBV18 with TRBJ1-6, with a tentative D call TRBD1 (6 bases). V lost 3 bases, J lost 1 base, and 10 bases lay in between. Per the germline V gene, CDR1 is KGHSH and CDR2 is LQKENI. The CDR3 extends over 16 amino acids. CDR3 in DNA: TGTGCCAGCTCACCCCACAGGGAGTCCTATAATTCACCCCTCCACTTT. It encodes CASSPHRESYNSPLHF.

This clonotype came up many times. The CDR3 loop reads CSANRASGNYEQYF. In DNA, the CDR3 is TGCAGTGCTAATCGGGCTAGCGGAAACTACGAGCAGTACTTC. V usage is TRBV20-1 and J usage is TRBJ2-7; 7 bases align to TRBD2. The CDR3 covers 14 residues. Germline values: CDR1 DFQATT, CDR2 SNEGSKA (reference sequence). The junction had 9 bases not matched to a gene; V was cut back by 4 bases and J by 3 bases.

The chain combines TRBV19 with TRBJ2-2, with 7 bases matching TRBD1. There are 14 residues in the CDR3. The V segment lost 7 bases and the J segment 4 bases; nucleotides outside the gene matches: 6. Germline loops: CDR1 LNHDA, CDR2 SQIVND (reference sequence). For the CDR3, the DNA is TGTGCCAGTACCAGACAGGGATCCACCGGGGAGCTGTTTTTT. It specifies CASTRQGSTGELFF.

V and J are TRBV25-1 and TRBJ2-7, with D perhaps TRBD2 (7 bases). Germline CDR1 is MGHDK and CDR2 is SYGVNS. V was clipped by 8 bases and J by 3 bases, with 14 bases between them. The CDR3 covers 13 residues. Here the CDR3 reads CASGTGRGYEQYF. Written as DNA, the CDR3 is TGTGCCAGCGGAACAGGGAGGGGCTACGAGCAGTACTTC.

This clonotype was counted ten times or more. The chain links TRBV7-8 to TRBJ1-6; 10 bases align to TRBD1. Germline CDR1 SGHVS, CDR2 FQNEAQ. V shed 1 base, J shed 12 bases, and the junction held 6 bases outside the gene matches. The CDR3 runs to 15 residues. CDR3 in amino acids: CASSLDDRGRVPLHF. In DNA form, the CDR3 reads TGTGCCAGCAGCTTAGACGACAGGGGGCGCGTACCCCTCCACTTT.

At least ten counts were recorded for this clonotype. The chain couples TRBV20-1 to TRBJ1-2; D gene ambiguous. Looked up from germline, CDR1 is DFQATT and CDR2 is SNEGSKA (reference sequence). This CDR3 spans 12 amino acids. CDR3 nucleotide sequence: TGCAGACAATACAGTGACCCCTATGGCTACACCTTC. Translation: CRQYSDPYGYTF.

CDR3 DNA: TGTGCCAGCAGACATGACAGGGCGAGTAACACTGAAGCTTTCTTT. Its protein product is CASRHDRASNTEAFF. This chain connects TRBV7-2 to TRBJ1-1, with 7 bases fitting TRBD1. This CDR3 contains 15 residues. Germline CDR1 reads SGHTA; CDR2 reads FQGNSA. Trimming took 6 bases from V and 2 from J; bases not matched to a gene: 9.

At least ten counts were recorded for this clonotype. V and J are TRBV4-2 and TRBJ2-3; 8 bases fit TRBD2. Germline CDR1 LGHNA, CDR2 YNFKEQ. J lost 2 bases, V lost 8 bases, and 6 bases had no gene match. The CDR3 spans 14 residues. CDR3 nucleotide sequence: TGTGCCAGCCGGGGGGGAGTCTTCACAGATACGCAGTATTTT. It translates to CASRGGVFTDTQYF.

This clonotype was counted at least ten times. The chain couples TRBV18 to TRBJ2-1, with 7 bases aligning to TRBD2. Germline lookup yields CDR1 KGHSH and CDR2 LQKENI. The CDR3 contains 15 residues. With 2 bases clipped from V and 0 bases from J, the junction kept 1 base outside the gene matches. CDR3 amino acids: CASSPSGISYNEQFF. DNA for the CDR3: TGTGCCAGCTCACCAAGCGGGATCTCCTACAATGAGCAGTTCTTC. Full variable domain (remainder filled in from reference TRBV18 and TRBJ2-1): NAGVMQNPRHLVRRRGQEARLRCSPMKGHSHVYWYRQLPEEGLKFMVYLQKENIIDESGMPKERFSAEFPKEGPSILRIQQVVRGDSAAYFCASSPSGISYNEQFFGPGTRLTVL.

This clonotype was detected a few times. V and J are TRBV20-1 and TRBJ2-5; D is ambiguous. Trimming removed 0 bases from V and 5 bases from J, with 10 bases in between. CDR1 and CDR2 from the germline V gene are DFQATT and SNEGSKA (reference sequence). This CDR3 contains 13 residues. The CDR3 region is CSARDRKGETQYF. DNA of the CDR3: TGCAGTGCTAGAGATAGGAAGGGTGAGACCCAGTACTTC.

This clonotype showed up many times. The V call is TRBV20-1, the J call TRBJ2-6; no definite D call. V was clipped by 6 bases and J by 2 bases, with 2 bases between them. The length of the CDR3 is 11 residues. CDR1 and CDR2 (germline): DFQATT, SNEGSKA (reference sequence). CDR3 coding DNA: TGCAGTGCCGCTGGGGCCAACGTCCTGACTTTC. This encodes CSAAGANVLTF.